This passage covers 17 T cell receptor beta chains from one sample sequenced in a study of vaccination and CD4 T cells after COVID-19. Scientists ran DNA taken from cultured CD4+ T cells through the Oncomine TCR Beta short-read assay for sequencing. Each CDR3 protein is one row after TCRdb ran MiXCR on the PCR reads. The repertoire has approximately 9,000 distinct CDR3 sequences, about 48% of them found once; the top ten carry under 25%. These receptors' targets are unknown. The treatment was: roughly ten-day PBMC culture with coronavirus spike peptide pools or control peptides (ViraFEST assay). The material sequenced was CD4+ T cells from blood, cultured in vitro. All receptors come from a human donor who had recovered from COVID-19.

The rearrangement joins TRBV10-3 to TRBJ2-1; no firm D call. V was clipped by 3 bases and J by 5 bases, with 14 bases between them. CDR1 ENHRY and CDR2 SYGVKD come from the germline V gene. This CDR3 contains 15 residues. For the CDR3, the DNA is TGTGCCATCAGTGATGGGCAGATACGTCACAATGAGCAGTTCTTC. As protein: CAISDGQIRHNEQFF.

This clonotype has only a few counts. V and J are TRBV20-1 and TRBJ1-2; a weak D match, TRBD1 (5 bases). Trimming took 3 bases from V and 4 from J, leaving 15 bases between them. This CDR3 is built from 14 residues. Germline assignment: CDR1 DFQATT and CDR2 SNEGSKA (reference sequence). The CDR3 coding sequence is TGCAGTGCTAGCGACGGGACCGTGGGCTATGGCTACACCTTC. Residues: CSASDGTVGYGYTF.

DNA for the CDR3: TGTGCCACCAGCAGAAAGACCGGGACAGCCTTCTACGAGCAGTACTTC. Amino acid sequence: CATSRKTGTAFYEQYF. V and J are TRBV15 and TRBJ2-7; 7 bases line up with TRBD1. The CDR3 has 16 residues. The V gene end was trimmed by 2 bases and the J gene end by 3 bases; junction bases not matched to a gene: 10. CDR1 and CDR2 (germline): LNHNV, YYDKDF (reference sequence).

This chain connects TRBV5-1 to TRBJ2-7; 10 nucleotides match TRBD1. The CDR3 is made up of 15 amino acids. The V and J ends lost 4 bases and 3 bases, in that order; junction bases with no gene match: 7. Germline CDR1 and CDR2: SGHRS and YFSETQ. CDR3 residues: CASSRGTGEDYEQYF. In DNA, the CDR3 is TGCGCCAGCAGCCGGGGGACAGGGGAGGACTACGAGCAGTACTTC.

This clonotype turned up a few times. V and J are TRBV12-3 or TRBV12-4 and TRBJ1-6; D unresolved. The CDR3 covers 16 residues. The V gene lost 7 bases and the J gene lost 0 bases, with 13 bases spanning the gap. CDR3 amino acids: CASTVAGSSYNSPLHF. CDR3 nucleotides: TGTGCCAGCACCGTGGCCGGGAGCTCCTATAATTCACCCCTCCACTTT.

This clonotype showed up just once. V gene TRBV19 combines with J gene TRBJ2-7, with D uncertain. The CDR3 extends over 13 amino acids. The germline V gene has CDR1 LNHDA and CDR2 SQIVND (reference sequence). V was trimmed by 5 bases and J by 0 bases, leaving 8 bases between them. CDR3 sequence reads: CASSRFTSYEQYF. CDR3 DNA sequence: TGTGCCAGTAGTCGCTTCACCTCCTACGAGCAGTACTTC.

The chain has TRBV4-2 and TRBJ1-1; D is unresolved. Germline V gives CDR1 LGHNA, CDR2 YNFKEQ. Trimming stripped 0 bases from V and 0 bases from J, with 20 bases between. The CDR3 runs to 19 residues. Written as DNA, the CDR3 is TGTGCCAGCAGCCAAGATCCGAGGGCAGGCGCCCTTATGAACACTGAAGCTTTCTTT. Translating gives CASSQDPRAGALMNTEAFF.

The chain links TRBV7-6 to TRBJ2-1; 9 bases line up with TRBD2. The CDR3 contains 15 residues. The germline V gene encodes CDR1 SGHVS and CDR2 FNYEAQ. V dropped 2 bases and J dropped 5; count of bases not matched to a gene: 4. The CDR3 DNA is TGTGCCAGCAGCTTATTTAGCGGGAGTCACAATGAGCAGTTCTTC. Residues: CASSLFSGSHNEQFF.

The V and J genes are TRBV2 and TRBJ2-3; D not resolved. Germline CDR1 is SNHLY and CDR2 is FYNNEI. CDR3 size: 15 residues. Trimming took off 3 bases at V and 6 bases at J, with 16 bases between the two ends. The CDR3 reads CASSDPPRSEDTQYF. CDR3 bases: TGTGCCAGCAGTGACCCGCCTCGGTCCGAGGATACGCAGTATTTT. The whole variable domain, filled in from reference TRBV2 and TRBJ2-3, reads EPEVTQTPSHQVTQMGQEVILRCVPISNHLYFYWYRQILGQKVEFLVSFYNNEISEKSEIFDDQFSVERPDGSNFTLKIRSTKLEDSAMYFCASSDPPRSEDTQYFGPGTRLTVL.

This clonotype was detected only a few times. This chain joins TRBV12-3 or TRBV12-4 and TRBJ2-5; 8 bases are shared with TRBD2. The CDR3 is made up of 14 amino acids. Trimming cost V 6 bases and J 4 bases; bases outside gene matches: 7. Here the CDR3 reads CASRAGLGLETQYF. In nucleotides, the CDR3 is TGTGCCAGCAGGGCGGGACTAGGATTAGAGACCCAGTACTTC.

This chain connects TRBV10-3 to TRBJ2-7; the match to TRBD1 covers 9 bases. The length of the CDR3 is 13 residues. CDR1 is ENHRY, CDR2 SYGVKD, per germline. The V segment lost 7 bases and the J segment 5 bases; nucleotides outside the gene matches: 6. The CDR3 bases are TGTGCCATCACCCCGGACAGGGGAGACGAGCAGTACTTC. This sequence encodes CAITPDRGDEQYF.

This clonotype was found once. An end of the junction does not agree with germline; a read error may underlie this. In nucleotides, the CDR3 is TGCGCCAGCAGCCCCACCCCGGGCGGTTCCTACGAGCAGTACTTC. Residues: CASSPTPGGSYEQYF. The J gene is TRBJ2-7, the V gene TRBV7-2; no definite D call. Germline-derived CDR1 and CDR2 are SGHTA and FQGNSA. The CDR3 loop spans 15 amino acids.

V usage is TRBV7-2 and J usage is TRBJ2-5; maybe TRBD2 (6 bases). V lost 1 base, J lost 0 bases, and 12 bases lay in between. This CDR3 comprises 16 residues. Germline assignment: CDR1 SGHTA and CDR2 FQGNSA. CDR3 nucleotide sequence: TGTGCCAGCAGCTTAGGCCCAGCGGGTCACCAAGAGACCCAGTACTTC. Protein product: CASSLGPAGHQETQYF.

The gene calls are TRBV28 and TRBJ2-3, with 9 bases that match TRBD2. The V segment lost 7 bases and the J segment 4 bases; nucleotides outside the gene matches: 12. Per germline, CDR1 MDHEN and CDR2 SYDVKM. This CDR3 is 16 amino acids long. CDR3: CASTQRLAGLSDTQYF. The CDR3 DNA reads as TGTGCCAGCACCCAAAGGCTAGCGGGATTATCAGATACGCAGTATTTT.

The rearrangement joins TRBV4-1 to TRBJ2-5; 13 positions match TRBD2. The length of the CDR3 is 16 residues. The V and J ends lost 3 bases and 4 bases, in that order; junction bases with no gene match: 5. Germline V gives CDR1 MGHRA, CDR2 YSYEKL. The CDR3, as DNA: TGCGCCAGCAGCCATCGCCGACTAGCGGGGGGAGAGACCCAGTACTTC. It codes for CASSHRRLAGGETQYF.

The chain is built from TRBV7-2 and TRBJ2-1; 16 nucleotides agree with TRBD2. Looked up from germline, CDR1 is SGHTA and CDR2 is FQGNSA. The CDR3 sequence is 15 residues long. J gave up 9 bases and V 6 bases, and 5 bases lay outside the gene matches. Here the CDR3 DNA reads TGTGCCAGCAGACCCGGGACTAGCGGGAGGGGTGAGCAGTTCTTC. Amino acids: CASRPGTSGRGEQFF. Filled out from reference TRBV7-2 and TRBJ2-1, the complete variable domain reads GAGVSQSPSNKVTEKGKDVELRCDPISGHTALYWYRQSLGQGLEFLIYFQGNSAPDKSGLPSDRFSAERTGGSVSTLTIQRTQQEDSAVYLCASRPGTSGRGEQFFGPGTRLTVL.

The genes are TRBV4-2 and TRBJ1-3; no firm D call. V gave up 0 bases and J gave up 2 bases, with 8 bases separating them. CDR1 and CDR2 from the germline V gene are LGHNA and YNFKEQ. The CDR3 covers 15 residues. CDR3 loop: CASSQDGPAGNTIYF. CDR3 nucleotide sequence: TGTGCCAGCAGCCAAGATGGGCCAGCTGGAAACACCATATATTTT.